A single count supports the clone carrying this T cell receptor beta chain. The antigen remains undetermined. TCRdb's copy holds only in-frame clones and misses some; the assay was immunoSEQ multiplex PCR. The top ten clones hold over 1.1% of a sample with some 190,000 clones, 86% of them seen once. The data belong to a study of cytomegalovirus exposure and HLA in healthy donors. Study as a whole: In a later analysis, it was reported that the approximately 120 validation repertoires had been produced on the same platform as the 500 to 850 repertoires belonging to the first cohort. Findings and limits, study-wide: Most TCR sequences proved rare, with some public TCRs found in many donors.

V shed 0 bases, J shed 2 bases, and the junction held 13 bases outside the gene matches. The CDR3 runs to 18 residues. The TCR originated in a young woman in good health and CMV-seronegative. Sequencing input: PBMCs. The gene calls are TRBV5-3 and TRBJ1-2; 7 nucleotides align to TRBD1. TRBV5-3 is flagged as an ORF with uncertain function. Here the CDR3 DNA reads TGTGCCAGAAGCTTGGCCACTACTCCCGGGACAGCAAACTATGGCTACACCTTC. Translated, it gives CARSLATTPGTANYGYTF.